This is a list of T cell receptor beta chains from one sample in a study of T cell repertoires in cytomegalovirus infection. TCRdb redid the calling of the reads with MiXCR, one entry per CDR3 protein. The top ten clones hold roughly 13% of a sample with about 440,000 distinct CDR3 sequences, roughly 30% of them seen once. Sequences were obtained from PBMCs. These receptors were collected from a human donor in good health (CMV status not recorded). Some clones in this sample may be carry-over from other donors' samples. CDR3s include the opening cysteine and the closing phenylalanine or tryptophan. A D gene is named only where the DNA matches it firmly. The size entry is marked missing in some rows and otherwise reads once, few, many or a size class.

cdr3_aa: CSAGYRGQETQYF
cdr3_nt: TGCAGTGCTGGGTACCGGGGCCAAGAGACCCAGTACTTC
v_call: TRBV20-1
j_call: TRBJ2-5
clone_size: few
d_call: NA

cdr3_aa: CASSQPGQGYNEQFF
cdr3_nt: TGCGCCAGCAGCCAACCGGGACAGGGTTACAATGAGCAGTTCTTC
v_call: TRBV4-1
j_call: TRBJ2-1
clone_size: many
d_call: TRBD1

cdr3_aa: CASSYSIRVGRGSSYNDQFF
cdr3_nt: TGTGCCAGCAGTTACTCGATTCGTGTTGGCAGGGGTAGCTCCTACAATGATCAGTTCTTC
v_call: TRBV6-2/TRBV6-3
j_call: TRBJ2-1
clone_size: NA
d_call: NA

cdr3_aa: CASLDGDGLTNKLFF
cdr3_nt: TGTGCCAGCCTAGACGGGGACGGTTTAACGAATAAGCTGTTTTTT
v_call: TRBV12-3/TRBV12-4
j_call: TRBJ1-4
clone_size: NA
d_call: NA

cdr3_aa: CASSRARETQYF
cdr3_nt: TGTGCCAGCAGCAGGGCCCGAGAGACCCAGTACTTC
v_call: TRBV6-6
j_call: TRBJ2-5
clone_size: NA
d_call: NA

cdr3_aa: CASSHGPNTGELFF
cdr3_nt: TGCGCCAGCAGCCACGGACCGAACACCGGGGAGCTGTTTTTT
v_call: TRBV4-1
j_call: TRBJ2-2
clone_size: NA
d_call: NA

cdr3_aa: CASSYSKVVVPPLHF
cdr3_nt: TGTGCCAGCAGTTACTCGAAGGTTGTAGTTCCACCCCTCCACTTT
v_call: TRBV6-2/TRBV6-3
j_call: TRBJ1-6
clone_size: NA
d_call: NA

cdr3_aa: CASSLGTSLSTDTQYF
cdr3_nt: TGTGCCAGCAGCTTAGGGACTAGCCTAAGCACAGATACGCAGTATTTT
v_call: TRBV7-9
j_call: TRBJ2-3
clone_size: NA
d_call: TRBD2

cdr3_aa: CASSPIAGGPGVSKNIQYF
cdr3_nt: TGTGCCAGCAGCCCAATAGCGGGGGGGCCGGGAGTATCCAAAAACATTCAGTACTTC
v_call: TRBV7-6
j_call: TRBJ2-4
clone_size: NA
d_call: TRBD2

cdr3_aa: CASSDDGSNQPQHF
cdr3_nt: TGTGCCAGCAGTGACGACGGTAGCAATCAGCCCCAGCATTTT
v_call: TRBV6-1
j_call: TRBJ1-5
clone_size: few
d_call: NA

cdr3_aa: CASSQGQRINSGYTF
cdr3_nt: TGTGCCAGCAGCCAGGGACAGAGGATAAACTCTGGCTACACCTTC
v_call: TRBV7-9
j_call: TRBJ1-2
clone_size: NA
d_call: TRBD1

cdr3_aa: CASTVDGTGGRNEQYF
cdr3_nt: TGCGCCAGCACCGTCGACGGGACAGGGGGCAGAAACGAGCAGTACTTC
v_call: TRBV10-2
j_call: TRBJ2-7
clone_size: NA
d_call: TRBD1

cdr3_aa: CASSLAQGNTEAFF
cdr3_nt: TGTGCCAGCAGCTTAGCACAGGGGAACACTGAAGCTTTCTTT
v_call: TRBV7-9
j_call: TRBJ1-1
clone_size: many
d_call: NA

cdr3_aa: CASSSGTGERYGYTF
cdr3_nt: TGTGCCAGCAGCAGCGGGACAGGGGAGCGGTATGGCTACACCTTC
v_call: TRBV7-8
j_call: TRBJ1-2
clone_size: many
d_call: TRBD1